This TCR beta chain was sequenced during a study of shared T cell receptors in the human thymus. The CDR3 sequence is 18 residues long. The ends lost 1 base at V and 2 bases at J; junction bases unmatched: 12. CDR1 and CDR2 (germline): SGHVS, FNYEAQ. Libraries were prepared by immunoSEQ multiplex PCR; TCRdb keeps only in-frame clonotypes and omits some of them. The sample lists hundreds of thousands of clones, approximately 95% occurring once. The chain joins TRBV7-6 to TRBJ2-5, with 8 bases matching TRBD2. The source material was thymocytes. The sequence was collected from a human donor. The CDR3 here is CASSLGSGGPIAQETQYF. As DNA, the CDR3 is TGTGCCAGCAGCTTAGGATCGGGAGGGCCGATAGCTCAAGAGACCCAGTACTTC.